This entry is about one T cell receptor beta chain. Its antigen is unknown. This entry comes from a study of cytotoxic CD8 clonotypes in ibrutinib-treated CLL. Study information: The patient breakdown showed under 12 relapsed/refractory and some 16 treatment-naive cases, with under 18 IGHV unmutated.

The CDR3 spans 14 residues. The V gene's germline CDR1 is SGHTA and CDR2 FQGNSA. Trimming pared 5 bases from V and 4 bases from J, leaving 14 bases between. Points from the study as a whole: Private clonotypes, not public ones, expanded at ibrutinib response.

Investigators sought sequencing depths of between 1 in 200,000 and 1 in 1 million T cells. This table comes from immunoSEQ multiplex PCR, and its TCRdb copy is limited to in-frame clones, with some not included. Of under 200,000 clones listed, approximately 80% are singletons. This rearrangement joins TRBV7-2 to TRBJ1-1; D gene ambiguous. The clonotype originates from a human donor with chronic lymphocytic leukemia. Sequencing was performed on PBMCs, taken after 12 months of ibrutinib treatment. Written as DNA, the CDR3 is TGTGCCAGCAGCCACCGCCGGGTAGGCACTGAAGCTTTCTTT. It specifies CASSHRRVGTEAFF.